These 12 T cell receptor beta chains came from one sample sequenced in a study of CD8 T cells in ankylosing spondylitis. TCRdb analysed the 5' RACE reads with MiXCR anew, one entry per CDR3 protein. The sample lists a few hundred thousand distinct CDR3 sequences, roughly 8% occurring once. These receptors are not linked to any known antigen. Findings and caveats of the study: Roughly eight highly homologous variants made up a TCR beta motif that seemed to typify ankylosing spondylitis blood.

Sequences were obtained from blood, either unsorted or a sorted T cell fraction (not recorded which). Receptors originate from a male donor with ankylosing spondylitis.

V usage is TRBV4-3 and J usage is TRBJ1-2, with 8 bases lining up with TRBD1. V shed 4 bases and J 1 base; nucleotides not matched to a gene: 5. The CDR3 length is 15 residues. Germline CDR1 is LGHNA and CDR2 is YSLEER. The DNA of the CDR3 is TGCGCCAGCAGCCCCGGGACAGGAATTAACTATGGCTACACCTTC. It yields the protein CASSPGTGINYGYTF.

The chain couples TRBV18 to TRBJ2-5, with 9 positions matching TRBD1. This CDR3 has 15 amino acids. V was pared by 3 bases and J by 4 bases, with 6 bases of the junction left unmatched. Germline CDR1 and CDR2: KGHSH and LQKENI. The CDR3 nucleotides are TGTGCCAGCTCACCCCGGGACAGGGCAGGAGAGACCCAGTACTTC. Its protein is CASSPRDRAGETQYF.

This clonotype came up a few times. V usage is TRBV28 and J usage is TRBJ2-1; D gene uncertain. Germline V gene data show CDR1 as MDHEN and CDR2 as SYDVKM. This CDR3 spans 14 amino acids. The germline V and J ends were trimmed by 0 bases and 2 bases, with 5 bases remaining between them. CDR3: CASSLWGPYNEQFF. For the CDR3, the DNA is TGTGCCAGCAGTTTATGGGGCCCCTACAATGAGCAGTTCTTC.

This clonotype was seen repeatedly, ten times or more. This rearrangement joins TRBV27 to TRBJ2-1; D may be TRBD2 (6 bases). The CDR3 has 14 residues. Germline V gives CDR1 MNHEY, CDR2 SMNVEV (reference sequence). V gave up 7 bases and J gave up 5 bases, with 15 bases separating them. DNA of the CDR3: TGTGCCAGCAACCGACTAGAAGGGCACAATGAGCAGTTCTTC. Amino acid sequence: CASNRLEGHNEQFF.

The chain couples TRBV14 to TRBJ2-7, with 12 bases fitting TRBD1. Per germline, CDR1 SGHDN and CDR2 FVKESK. Trimming at V came to 0 bases and at J to 0 bases, leaving 0 bases not matched to a gene. The CDR3 spans 16 residues. The CDR3 DNA is TGTGCCAGCAGCCAAGAGGGACAGGGGGCCTCCTACGAGCAGTACTTC. The encoded protein is CASSQEGQGASYEQYF.

This clonotype showed up just a few times. The chain carries TRBV10-3 and TRBJ1-5; D ambiguous. CDR1 is ENHRY, CDR2 SYGVKD, per germline. This CDR3 region has 13 residues. Trimming shortened V by 2 bases and J by 9 bases, and 11 bases separated the two germline ends. The CDR3 DNA reads as TGTGCCATCAGTGAGGCCACTTCGGCGCCCCAGCATTTT. This codes for CAISEATSAPQHF.

This clonotype was observed a few times. The chain couples TRBV9 to TRBJ2-3, with D possibly being TRBD2 (5 bases). The CDR3 length is 14 residues. Germline V lookup: CDR1 SGDLS, CDR2 YYNGEE. The V end was cut by 0 bases, the J end by 5 bases, with 10 bases between. The CDR3 reads CASSVGGPRDTQYF. CDR3 DNA: TGTGCCAGCAGCGTAGGAGGGCCGAGAGATACGCAGTATTTT.

This clonotype was observed at least ten times. The rearrangement joins TRBV11-2 to TRBJ2-3; D is tentatively TRBD1 or TRBD2 (5 bases each). Germline CDR1 reads SGHAT; CDR2 reads FQNNGV. Trimming cost V 1 base and J 1 base, with 12 bases left between them. The CDR3 runs to 16 residues. The CDR3 reads CASSLGPGPRTDTQYF. The CDR3 DNA reads TGTGCCAGCAGCTTAGGGCCGGGGCCTCGCACAGATACGCAGTATTTT.

This clonotype was seen only a few times. J is TRBJ2-1 and V is TRBV9; D is possibly TRBD2 (5 bases). V lost 0 bases to trimming and J lost 4 bases, with 14 bases between them. This CDR3 has 16 residues. Germline V lookup: CDR1 SGDLS, CDR2 YYNGEE. The CDR3 nucleotides read TGTGCCAGCAGCGTAGGAGCGAGCGGAGTTTACAATGAGCAGTTCTTC. Translated, it gives CASSVGASGVYNEQFF.

This clonotype was picked up a small number of times. The chain recombines TRBV5-5 with TRBJ2-7; 7 bases map to TRBD1. The length of the CDR3 is 16 residues. With 2 bases clipped from V and 5 bases from J, the junction kept 13 bases outside the gene matches. In germline, CDR1 is SGHKS, CDR2 YYEKEE (reference sequence). The CDR3 sequence: CASSFQLQGVFDEQYF. In DNA, the CDR3 is TGTGCCAGCAGCTTCCAACTTCAGGGGGTATTCGACGAGCAGTACTTC.

This clonotype was recorded at least ten times. The J gene is TRBJ2-2, the V gene TRBV6-2 or TRBV6-3, with D unclear. Trimming removed 6 bases from V and 9 bases from J, with 11 bases in between. This CDR3 comprises 12 residues. CDR1 and CDR2 (germline): MNHEY, SVGEGT. The CDR3 protein is CASSLTARELFF. DNA of the CDR3: TGTGCCAGCAGCCTGACGGCCAGGGAGCTGTTTTTT.

In its sample, this clonotype was seen a few times. The rearrangement joins TRBV15 to TRBJ2-7; 8 positions agree with TRBD2. CDR3 size: 17 residues. With V trimmed by 5 bases and J by 7 bases, 19 bases remained unmatched. The germline V gene encodes CDR1 LNHNV and CDR2 YYDKDF (reference sequence). The CDR3 protein is CATSGPRLALLTGEQYF. As DNA, the CDR3 is TGTGCCACCAGCGGTCCCCGACTAGCGCTCCTTACGGGTGAGCAGTACTTC.